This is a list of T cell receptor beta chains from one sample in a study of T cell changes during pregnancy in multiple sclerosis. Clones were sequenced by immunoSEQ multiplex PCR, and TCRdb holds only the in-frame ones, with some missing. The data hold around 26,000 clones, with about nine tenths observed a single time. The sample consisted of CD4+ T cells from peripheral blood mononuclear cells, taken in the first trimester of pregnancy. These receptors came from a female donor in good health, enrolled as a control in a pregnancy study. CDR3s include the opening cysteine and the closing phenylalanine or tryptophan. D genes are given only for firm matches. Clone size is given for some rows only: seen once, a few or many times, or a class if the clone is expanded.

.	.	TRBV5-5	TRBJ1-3	CASSPRVVNTIYF	TGTGCCAGCAGCCCCCGGGTTGTAAACACCATATATTTT
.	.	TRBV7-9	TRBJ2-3	CASSLIAGTSTDTQYF	TGTGCCAGCAGCTTAATCGCCGGGACTAGCACAGATACGCAGTATTTT
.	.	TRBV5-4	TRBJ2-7	CASSSGGAGQPYEQYF	TGTGCCAGCAGCTCGGGAGGTGCGGGACAACCCTACGAGCAGTACTTC
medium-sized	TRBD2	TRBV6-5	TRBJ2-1	CASRGLAGGDNEQFF	TGTGCCAGCAGGGGACTAGCGGGGGGCGATAATGAGCAGTTCTTC
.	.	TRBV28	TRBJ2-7	CASRETYEQYF	TGTGCCAGCAGAGAGACTTACGAGCAGTACTTC
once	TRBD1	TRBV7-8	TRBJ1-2	CASSSGQGGYGYTF	TGCGCCAGCAGCTCCGGACAGGGCGGGTATGGCTACACCTTC
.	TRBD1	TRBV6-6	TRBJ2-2	CASRQGSNTGELFF	TGTGCCAGCCGACAGGGGTCCAACACCGGGGAGCTGTTTTTT
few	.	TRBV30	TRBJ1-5	CAWNLGVANQPQHF	TGTGCCTGGAATCTAGGGGTGGCGAATCAGCCCCAGCATTTT
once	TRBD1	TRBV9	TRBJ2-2	CASSSRQGAGTGELFF	TGTGCCAGCAGCTCCCGACAGGGGGCTGGCACCGGGGAGCTGTTTTTT
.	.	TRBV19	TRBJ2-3	CASRTDSSGTDTQYF	TGTGCCAGTAGAACGGACAGCAGCGGAACAGATACGCAGTATTTT
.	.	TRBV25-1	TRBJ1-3	CASSARGTGTGNTIYF	TGTGCCAGCAGTGCAAGGGGGACCGGGACCGGAAACACCATATATTTT
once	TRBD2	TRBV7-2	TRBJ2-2	CASSLFLLAGTGELFF	TGTGCCAGCAGCTTATTTTTACTAGCGGGGACCGGGGAGCTGTTTTTT
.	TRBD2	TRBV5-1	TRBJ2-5	CASSSGLAGSSETQYF	TGCGCCAGCAGCTCCGGACTAGCGGGGAGCAGTGAGACCCAGTACTTC
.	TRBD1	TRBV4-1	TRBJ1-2	CASSQGTGTGYTF	TGCGCCAGCAGCCAAGGGACAGGGACGGGCTACACCTTC
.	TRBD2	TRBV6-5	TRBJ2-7	CASSGAGEAYEQYF	TGTGCCAGCAGTGGAGCGGGAGAGGCCTACGAGCAGTACTTC
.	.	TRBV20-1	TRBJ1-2	CSAQGLGGYTF	TGCAGTGCTCAGGGGTTGGGGGGCTACACCTTC
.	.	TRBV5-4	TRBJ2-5	CASSLLGSSQETQYF	TGTGCCAGCAGCTTGTTGGGGAGCTCGCAAGAGACCCAGTACTTC
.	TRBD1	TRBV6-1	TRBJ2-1	CASREDRAHNEQFF	TGTGCCAGCAGGGAGGACAGGGCCCACAATGAGCAGTTCTTC
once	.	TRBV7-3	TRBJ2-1	CASSFGQNNEQFF	TGTGCCAGCAGCTTCGGACAGAACAATGAGCAGTTCTTC
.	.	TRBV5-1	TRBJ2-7	CASSLEAGASEQYF	TGCGCCAGCAGCTTGGAGGCGGGGGCGAGCGAGCAGTACTTC
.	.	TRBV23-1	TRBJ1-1	CASSTWWVWGSPNTEAFF	TGCGCCAGCAGCACTTGGTGGGTCTGGGGCAGCCCGAACACTGAAGCTTTCTTT
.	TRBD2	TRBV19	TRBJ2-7	CASGLAGGPYEQYF	TGTGCCAGCGGCCTAGCGGGAGGGCCCTACGAGCAGTACTTC
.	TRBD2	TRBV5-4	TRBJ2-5	CASNQGGSGGAETQYF	TGTGCCAGCAACCAGGGGGGGAGCGGGGGGGCGGAGACCCAGTACTTC
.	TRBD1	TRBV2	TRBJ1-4	CASTTMGTGWEKLFF	TGTGCCAGCACAACCATGGGGACAGGTTGGGAAAAACTGTTTTTT
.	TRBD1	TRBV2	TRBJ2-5	CASSGQGGETQYF	TGTGCCAGCAGCGGACAGGGCGGGGAGACCCAGTACTTC
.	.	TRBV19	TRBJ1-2	CASSIFSAGPGYGYTF	TGTGCCAGTAGTATTTTCTCCGCAGGTCCAGGGTATGGCTACACCTTC
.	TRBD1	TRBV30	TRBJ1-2	CAWSVLDRGFLGYTF	TGTGCCTGGAGTGTCTTGGACAGGGGTTTTCTTGGCTACACCTTC
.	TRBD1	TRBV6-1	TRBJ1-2	CASRDTGVAGYTF	TGTGCCAGCAGGGACACAGGGGTAGCAGGCTACACCTTC
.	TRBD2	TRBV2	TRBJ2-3	CASRAGLAGSTDTQYF	TGTGCCAGCAGAGCGGGACTAGCGGGGAGCACAGATACGCAGTATTTT
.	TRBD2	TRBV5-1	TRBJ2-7	CASSLTGGLKEQYF	TGCGCCAGCAGCTTGACGGGGGGGCTGAAAGAGCAGTACTTC